Presented here are 14 T cell receptor beta chains from one specimen sequenced in a study of graft-versus-host responses after intestinal transplantation. These receptors are not linked to any known antigen. Using immunoSEQ multiplex PCR, the repertoire was profiled, and TCRdb retains in-frame clones only, with some absent. Found here are about 120,000 clones, 90% to 95% of them singletons; the top ten hold 0.4% to 0.55%. This specimen was unstimulated CD8+ T cells sorted from spleen or lymph node cells, taken before intestinal transplant. All receptors derive from a human donor who received an intestinal transplant.

This chain uses TRBV29-1 with TRBJ2-5; possibly TRBD1 for D (8 bases). This CDR3 is 16 amino acids long. CDR1 and CDR2 (germline): SQVTM, ANQGSEA. The germline V and J ends were trimmed by 0 bases and 1 base, with 15 bases remaining between them. CDR3 amino acids: CSVEDGSGTGQETQYF. The CDR3 DNA reads as TGCAGCGTTGAAGATGGGAGCGGGACAGGCCAAGAGACCCAGTACTTC.

CDR3 sequence (DNA): TGTGCCAGCACGATAGCGGGAGAGTCCGGGGAGCTGTTTTTT. Translation gives CASTIAGESGELFF. The gene calls are TRBV4-2 and TRBJ2-2, with 9 bases fitting TRBD2. With V trimmed by 7 bases and J by 6 bases, 6 bases remained unmatched. Germline V CDR1 and CDR2: LGHNA, YNFKEQ. The CDR3 is made up of 14 amino acids.

This clone has a single count. The CDR3 loop reads CASSLVGTGGSGELFF. The CDR3 bases are TGTGCCAGCAGCTTAGTTGGGACAGGAGGGTCCGGGGAGCTGTTTTTT. The chain combines TRBV7-8 with TRBJ2-2; TRBD1 agrees at 8 bases. In germline, CDR1 is SGHVS, CDR2 FQNEAQ. J was trimmed by 6 bases and V by 1 base; bases with no gene match: 7. This CDR3 is built from 16 residues.

This chain joins TRBV28 and TRBJ2-3; D not resolved. The V gene's germline CDR1 is MDHEN and CDR2 SYDVKM. Trimming shortened V by 6 bases and J by 1 base, and 14 bases separated the two germline ends. CDR3 length equals 15 residues. The CDR3 DNA reads as TGTGCCAGCAGGCTACTCAGCGAGGGCACAGATACGCAGTATTTT. It translates to CASRLLSEGTDTQYF. Full variable domain (remainder filled in from reference TRBV28 and TRBJ2-3): DVKVTQSSRYLVKRTGEKVFLECVQDMDHENMFWYRQDPGLGLRLIYFSYDVKMKEKGDIPEGYSVSREKKERFSLILESASTNQTSMYLCASRLLSEGTDTQYFGPGTRLTVL.

The genes are TRBV29-1 and TRBJ2-3; 8 nucleotides align to TRBD1. This CDR3 is built from 15 residues. Germline V gene sequence: CDR1 SQVTM, CDR2 ANQGSEA. The V and J ends lost 1 base and 3 bases, in that order; junction bases with no gene match: 6. DNA of the CDR3: TGCAGCGTTGAAGGAGGCAGGGGGCGAACAGATACGCAGTATTTT. Protein product: CSVEGGRGRTDTQYF.

The gene calls are TRBV10-1 and TRBJ1-1, with unresolved D. Trimming removed 8 bases at V and 5 bases at J, with 15 bases between. The CDR3 is made up of 13 amino acids. Germline V gene lookup returns CDR1 WNHNN and CDR2 SYGVQD (reference sequence). CDR3 region: CASSSNLGTEAFF. The CDR3 nucleotides read TGCGCCAGCTCTTCTAATTTGGGGACTGAAGCTTTCTTT.

The chain is built from TRBV13 and TRBJ2-1, with 8 bases aligning to TRBD1. This CDR3 spans 15 amino acids. Trimming took 2 bases from V and 5 from J; bases not matched to a gene: 5. Germline lookup yields CDR1 PRHDT and CDR2 FYEKMQ (reference sequence). CDR3 sequence: CASSLLQGADNEQFF. CDR3 bases: TGTGCCAGCAGCTTATTGCAGGGGGCAGACAATGAGCAGTTCTTC.

Regarding this clone: This same CDR3 is encoded by further DNA sequences in the sample. The V call is TRBV7-9, the J call TRBJ2-7, with no clear D. The CDR3 loop spans 12 amino acids. Germline CDR1 SEHNR, CDR2 FQNEAQ (reference sequence). Trimming took 5 bases from V and 2 from J, leaving 7 bases between them. In DNA, the CDR3 is TGTGCCAGCAGCCCCAGTCCCTACGAGCAGTACTTC. Translated: CASSPSPYEQYF.

The gene calls are TRBV6-5 and TRBJ1-1, with D uncertain. CDR3 size: 13 residues. V was trimmed by 2 bases and J by 5 bases, leaving 9 bases between them. Germline assignment: CDR1 MNHEY and CDR2 SVGAGI. CDR3 nucleotides: TGTGCCAGCAGTTACGATGGTGTTACTGAAGCTTTCTTT. This sequence encodes CASSYDGVTEAFF.

The rearrangement links TRBV7-9 to TRBJ1-2; TRBD1 matches at 9 bases. The germline V gene encodes CDR1 SEHNR and CDR2 FQNEAQ (reference sequence). The V and J ends lost 5 bases and 5 bases, in that order; junction bases with no gene match: 15. The CDR3 length is 17 residues. This CDR3 is CASSHRTGEGDLYGYTF. CDR3 bases: TGTGCCAGCAGCCACCGGACAGGGGAGGGAGATCTATATGGCTACACCTTC.

A single count supports this clone. The chain couples TRBV9 to TRBJ2-7, with a possible D match to TRBD2 (7 bases). This CDR3 has 16 residues. Trimming removed 0 bases from V and 4 bases from J, with 17 bases in between. The germline gives CDR1 SGDLS, CDR2 YYNGEE. The CDR3 DNA reads TGTGCCAGCAGCGTAGGGGGGGCGGGAGTTGTGTACGAGCAGTACTTC. This gives the protein CASSVGGAGVVYEQYF. Together with reference TRBV9 and TRBJ2-7, the CDR3 gives the full variable domain: DSGVTQTPKHLITATGQRVTLRCSPRSGDLSVYWYQQSLDQGLQFLIQYYNGEERAKGNILERFSAQQFPDLHSELNLSSLELGDSALYFCASSVGGAGVVYEQYFGPGTRLTVT.

The rearrangement links TRBV19 to TRBJ2-3; maybe TRBD2 (5 bases). The V end lost 9 bases, the J end lost 5 bases, and 21 bases lay between the germline ends. CDR3 size: 15 residues. Germline V lookup: CDR1 LNHDA, CDR2 SQIVND (reference sequence). The CDR3 DNA follows: TGTGCCAGCAACGGGCTAGCCGTGGGCAGAGATACGCAGTATTTT. Translation gives CASNGLAVGRDTQYF.

The CDR3 region has the DNA TGTGCCAGCAGTTTAAGGGGGCGAGGGATGTACCAAGAGACCCAGTACTTC. It encodes CASSLRGRGMYQETQYF. The V and J genes are TRBV27 and TRBJ2-5; 7 positions agree with TRBD1. The CDR3 is made up of 17 amino acids. After removal of 2 bases from V and 0 bases from J, the junction contained 9 bases not matched to a gene. Germline V gene lookup returns CDR1 MNHEY and CDR2 SMNVEV (reference sequence).

V usage is TRBV14 and J usage is TRBJ1-2; D unclear. The V gene lost 4 bases and the J gene lost 8 bases, with 20 bases spanning the gap. CDR3 length equals 15 residues. CDR1 SGHDN and CDR2 FVKESK come from the germline V gene. CDR3 in amino acids: CASSLTRPPTGGYTF. The CDR3 DNA reads TGTGCCAGCAGCCTCACCCGGCCACCTACTGGGGGCTACACCTTC. Filled out from reference TRBV14 and TRBJ1-2, the complete variable domain reads EAGVTQFPSHSVIEKGQTVTLRCDPISGHDNLYWYRRVMGKEIKFLLHFVKESKQDESGMPNNRFLAERTGGTYSTLKVQPAELEDSGVYFCASSLTRPPTGGYTFGSGTRLTVV.